The 22 T cell receptor beta chains presented below share a single source sample, sequenced in a study of Ad26.COV2.S vaccination and SARS-CoV-2 variants. Specified treatment: roughly 19 received Ad26.COV2.S at low or high dose, single or two shots; about 5 received placebo; per-sample allocation not given. Sampling happened 63 days after the first vaccine or placebo injection. Here immunoSEQ multiplex PCR was the method, and the copy in TCRdb shows in-frame clones only, minus some. This table has some 330,000 clones, 85% to 90% appearing once. The starting material was peripheral blood, obtained in a trial of Ad26.COV2.S vaccine versus placebo. Receptors originate from a person between 18 and 60 years old who received the Ad26.COV2.S COVID-19 vaccine or a placebo.

J is TRBJ1-1 and V is TRBV5-1; D is uncertain. The CDR3 covers 13 residues. Deletions cut 0 bases from V and 1 base from J, with 4 bases between. In germline, CDR1 is SGHRS, CDR2 YFSETQ. CDR3: CASSLARNTEAFF. The CDR3, as DNA: TGCGCCAGCAGCTTGGCCCGGAACACTGAAGCTTTCTTT.

The chain employs TRBV6-2 or TRBV6-3 and TRBJ2-3; D might be TRBD2 (6 bases). This CDR3 has 15 amino acids. Germline values: CDR1 MNHEY, CDR2 SVGEGT. Deletions cut 6 bases from V and 4 bases from J, with 17 bases between. CDR3 sequence: CASSTGRIEADTQYF. The CDR3 DNA is TGTGCCAGCAGCACGGGGAGGATCGAGGCAGATACGCAGTATTTT.

A single count supports this clone. The gene calls are TRBV4-3 and TRBJ1-2; the D is unclear. The V end lost 6 bases, the J end lost 3 bases, and 14 bases lay between the germline ends. CDR3 size: 14 residues. Germline V gene data show CDR1 as LGHNA and CDR2 as YSLEER. The CDR3 reads CASSPVSGDYGYTF. The CDR3 bases are TGCGCCAGCAGTCCAGTCAGTGGGGACTATGGCTACACCTTC.

The genes are TRBV7-9 and TRBJ1-1; TRBD1 aligns across 9 bases. The CDR3 is 15 residues long. The germline V gene encodes CDR1 SEHNR and CDR2 FQNEAQ (reference sequence). Trimming took 7 bases from V and 4 from J; bases not matched to a gene: 10. This CDR3 reads CASTQLGQGGTEAFF. The CDR3 coding sequence is TGTGCCAGCACCCAACTGGGACAGGGAGGCACTGAAGCTTTCTTT.

The gene calls are TRBV5-1 and TRBJ1-5; tentatively, D is TRBD1 (6 bases). CDR1 is SGHRS and CDR2 is YFSETQ in the germline V gene. V lost 0 bases and J 4 bases, leaving 11 bases between the germline ends. This CDR3 has 15 amino acids. The CDR3 region has the DNA TGCGCCAGCAGCTTGGGTTGGACAGAGAATCAGCCCCAGCATTTT. Its protein product is CASSLGWTENQPQHF.

The V gene is TRBV4-1, the J gene TRBJ2-7; 10 nucleotides agree with TRBD1. This CDR3 comprises 17 residues. The germline CDR1 and CDR2 sequences are MGHRA and YSYEKL. V shed 0 bases and J 4 bases; nucleotides not matched to a gene: 9. DNA for the CDR3: TGCGCCAGCAGCCAAGATCGACAGGGGGCGGCTGCGTACGAGCAGTACTTC. Translated, it gives CASSQDRQGAAAYEQYF.

The chain has TRBV11-2 and TRBJ1-6; TRBD1 might be the D (6 bases). CDR3 size: 15 residues. The V and J ends lost 5 bases and 8 bases respectively, with 16 bases between them. The germline gives CDR1 SGHAT, CDR2 FQNNGV. The chain's CDR3 is CASSPGGTKDSPLHF. For the CDR3, the DNA is TGTGCCAGCAGCCCTGGCGGGACAAAAGATTCACCCCTCCACTTT.

The V and J genes are TRBV2 and TRBJ1-1; D call uncertain. This CDR3 has 13 residues. CDR1 is SNHLY and CDR2 is FYNNEI in the germline V gene. V lost 7 bases and J 3 bases, leaving 12 bases between the germline ends. Here the CDR3 DNA reads TGTGCCAGCAAATACGAGACATACACTGAAGCTTTCTTT. Protein sequence: CASKYETYTEAFF.

V gene TRBV7-9 combines with J gene TRBJ1-1; D gene unclear. Germline V gene lookup returns CDR1 SEHNR and CDR2 FQNEAQ (reference sequence). V shed 5 bases and J shed 5 bases, with 12 bases lying between them. The CDR3 is 13 amino acids. The CDR3 spells CASSPLSGTEAFF. As DNA, the CDR3 is TGTGCCAGCAGCCCCCTTTCGGGGACTGAAGCTTTCTTT.

The V gene is TRBV2, the J gene TRBJ2-1, with TRBD2 as a possible D gene (5 bases). Germline V lookup: CDR1 SNHLY, CDR2 FYNNEI. V was clipped by 6 bases and J by 8 bases, with 17 bases between them. The CDR3 spans 14 residues. The CDR3: CASSRNPSSYEQFF. The CDR3 region has the DNA TGTGCCAGCAGCCGGAACCCTTCTAGCTATGAGCAGTTCTTC. Full variable domain (rest looked up from reference TRBV2 and TRBJ2-1): EPEVTQTPSHQVTQMGQEVILRCVPISNHLYFYWYRQILGQKVEFLVSFYNNEISEKSEIFDDQFSVERPDGSNFTLKIRSTKLEDSAMYFCASSRNPSSYEQFFGPGTRLTVL.

This clone was counted once. The chain has TRBV5-6 and TRBJ1-2; TRBD1 matches 9 bases. V shed 4 bases and J 8 bases; nucleotides not matched to a gene: 9. The germline CDR1 and CDR2 sequences are SGHDT and YYEEEE. There are 14 residues in the CDR3. CDR3: CASSLGNRGHGYTF. The CDR3 DNA reads as TGTGCCAGCAGCCTAGGGAACAGGGGGCACGGCTACACCTTC.

The V call is TRBV18, the J call TRBJ2-1, with 9 bases that match TRBD2. Germline CDR1 is KGHSH and CDR2 is LQKENI. The V and J ends lost 5 bases and 8 bases, in that order; junction bases with no gene match: 7. The CDR3 runs to 14 residues. CDR3 nucleotide sequence: TGTGCCAGCTCATCGCCGACTAGCGGCGATGAGCAGTTCTTC. Translated: CASSSPTSGDEQFF.

V usage is TRBV5-1 and J usage is TRBJ1-4; D gene uncertain. The V gene's germline CDR1 is SGHRS and CDR2 YFSETQ. This CDR3 comprises 13 residues. V lost 0 bases and J lost 4, with 4 bases in between. In DNA form, the CDR3 reads TGCGCCAGCAGCTTGGCACTTAATGAAAAACTGTTTTTT. Translating gives CASSLALNEKLFF.

J is TRBJ1-4 and V is TRBV19; 8 bases map to TRBD1. There are 15 residues in the CDR3. Germline CDR1 is LNHDA and CDR2 is SQIVND (reference sequence). V shed 5 bases and J 8 bases; nucleotides not matched to a gene: 10. DNA for the CDR3: TGTGCCAGTAGTGCTAACAGGGGGTTGGGAGAAAAACTGTTTTTT. Translating gives CASSANRGLGEKLFF. The full variable domain, rest sourced from reference TRBV19 and TRBJ1-4, is DGGITQSPKYLFRKEGQNVTLSCEQNLNHDAMYWYRQDPGQGLRLIYYSQIVNDFQKGDIAEGYSVSREKKESFPLTVTSAQKNPTAFYLCASSANRGLGEKLFFGSGTQLSVL.

The chain carries TRBV9 and TRBJ2-5; the match to TRBD2 covers 9 bases. Germline CDR1 SGDLS, CDR2 YYNGEE. V dropped 0 bases and J dropped 4; count of bases not matched to a gene: 4. The CDR3 has 15 residues. The CDR3: CASSVGREGRETQYF. CDR3 nucleotide sequence: TGTGCCAGCAGCGTAGGGCGGGAGGGCCGAGAGACCCAGTACTTC.

The chain recombines TRBV25-1 with TRBJ1-2; 7 nucleotides agree with TRBD1. V gave up 2 bases and J gave up 3 bases; unmatched junction bases: 0. Germline V gene sequence: CDR1 MGHDK, CDR2 SYGVNS. The CDR3 runs 13 residues. DNA of the CDR3: TGTGCCAGCAGTGAAGGGACAGACTATGGCTACACCTTC. Translation gives CASSEGTDYGYTF.

The CDR3 nucleotides read TGCGCCAGCAGCCAAGTGGTTGCTCAGCCCCAGCATTTT. Its translation: CASSQVVAQPQHF. The rearrangement joins TRBV4-3 to TRBJ1-5; D call uncertain. The CDR3 contains 13 residues. V lost 1 base, J lost 6 bases, and 7 bases lay in between. CDR1 is LGHNA, CDR2 YSLEER, per germline.

To note about this clone: Other DNA sequences in this sample translate to the same CDR3. V gene TRBV5-1 combines with J gene TRBJ2-1; the match to TRBD2 covers 7 bases. Germline V gene lookup returns CDR1 SGHRS and CDR2 YFSETQ. This CDR3 contains 14 residues. The J segment lost 7 bases and the V segment lost 0 bases, leaving 4 bases of the junction unmatched. The DNA for the CDR3 is TGCGCCAGCAGCTTGGGGCAGGGAGGGAATGAGCAGTTCTTC. This sequence encodes CASSLGQGGNEQFF.

This chain links TRBV27 with TRBJ1-1; no reliable D call. Germline V gene data show CDR1 as MNHEY and CDR2 as SMNVEV (reference sequence). The V end was cut by 4 bases, the J end by 1 base, with 13 bases between. CDR3 size: 15 residues. In nucleotides, the CDR3 is TGTGCCAGCAGTTGGTTAGGCCCTACGAACACTGAAGCTTTCTTT. Translated: CASSWLGPTNTEAFF.

V usage is TRBV3-1 (or the pseudogene TRBV3-2) and J usage is TRBJ1-3, with TRBD1 as a possible D gene (5 bases). V dropped 8 bases and J dropped 4 bases, with 12 bases sitting between them. The CDR3 consists of 13 residues. Germline CDR1 LGHDT, CDR2 YNNKEL (reference sequence). CDR3 sequence (DNA): TGTGCCAGCGGGGGAACTCCGGGAAACACCATATATTTT. Encoded protein: CASGGTPGNTIYF.

The CDR3 coding sequence is TGTGCCAGCCATCAAGGACAGATCTATGGCTACACCTTC. Its protein product is CASHQGQIYGYTF. V usage is TRBV6-5 and J usage is TRBJ1-2; D is possibly TRBD1 (6 bases). CDR1 is MNHEY and CDR2 is SVGAGI in the germline V gene. V lost 8 bases and J lost 4, with 14 bases in between. The CDR3 loop spans 13 amino acids.

V usage is TRBV7-9 and J usage is TRBJ1-6; D uncertain. Germline V CDR1 and CDR2: SEHNR, FQNEAQ (reference sequence). The V end was cut by 7 bases, the J end by 7 bases, with 17 bases between. The CDR3 covers 15 residues. CDR3 nucleotides: TGTGCCAGCACCCCATCAGAGGTGATCAATTCACCCCTCCACTTT. As protein: CASTPSEVINSPLHF.